A single sample is the source of the 32 T cell receptor beta chains below, sequenced in a study of T cell responses to AZD1222 COVID-19 vaccine. Repertoires were generated with immunoSEQ multiplex PCR, while TCRdb's copy carries only in-frame clones and drops some. In the table there are some 140,000 clones, roughly 90% of which are singletons. The material was peripheral blood, obtained on day 0 of AZD1222 vaccination. These receptors were taken from an adult in good health.

Here the CDR3 reads CASSQSAGYTF. The CDR3 bases are TGCGCCAGCAGCCAATCGGCTGGCTACACCTTC. This chain connects TRBV4-1 to TRBJ1-2; unclear D gene. The length of the CDR3 is 11 residues. V was pared by 2 bases and J by 7 bases, with 5 bases between. Per germline, CDR1 MGHRA and CDR2 YSYEKL.

This clone was counted between two and nine times. The J gene is TRBJ2-7, the V gene TRBV9; tentative D call: TRBD1 (6 bases). Trimming removed 4 bases from V and 3 bases from J, with 11 bases in between. CDR1 and CDR2 (germline): SGDLS, YYNGEE. The CDR3 runs 13 residues. The CDR3 protein is CASSQGHYYEQYF. CDR3 sequence (DNA): TGTGCCAGCAGCCAGGGACACTACTACGAGCAGTACTTC.

The rearrangement uses TRBV30 and TRBJ1-3; weak D call: TRBD1 (6 bases). This CDR3 is 13 amino acids long. Germline V lookup: CDR1 GTSNPN, CDR2 SVGIG (reference sequence). V lost 3 bases to trimming and J lost 6 bases, with 12 bases between them. The CDR3 reads CAWSAGHTNTIYF. CDR3 nucleotides: TGTGCCTGGAGCGCGGGACATACAAACACCATATATTTT.

The chain's CDR3 is CASSPSWTGTTEAFF. As DNA, the CDR3 is TGTGCCAGCAGTCCCTCCTGGACGGGTACCACTGAAGCTTTCTTT. This rearrangement joins TRBV6-2 or TRBV6-3 to TRBJ1-1; D gene ambiguous. CDR3 length: 15 residues. Germline CDR1 MNHEY, CDR2 SVGEGT. Trimming stripped 5 bases from V and 4 bases from J, with 17 bases between.

V usage is TRBV19 and J usage is TRBJ1-5; D call uncertain. V was shortened by 3 bases and J by 0 bases, with 9 bases between the two germline ends. Germline V gene lookup returns CDR1 LNHDA and CDR2 SQIVND (reference sequence). The CDR3 contains 15 residues. Here the CDR3 reads CASSMGRYSNQPQHF. CDR3 DNA: TGTGCCAGTAGTATGGGCAGGTATAGCAATCAGCCCCAGCATTTT.

The count of this clone is one. The chain links TRBV6-4 to TRBJ1-2; tentatively, D is TRBD1 (5 bases). This CDR3 has 16 residues. The V gene's germline CDR1 is MRHNA and CDR2 SNTAGT. The V and J ends lost 2 bases and 5 bases respectively, with 18 bases between them. The CDR3, as DNA: TGTGCCAGCAGTGACACCGGGACGGTGGGAATATATGGCTACACCTTC. Translation: CASSDTGTVGIYGYTF.

V is TRBV27 and J is TRBJ1-5; maybe TRBD1 (5 bases). CDR3 length: 13 residues. Trimming stripped 8 bases from V and 7 bases from J, with 15 bases between. CDR1 MNHEY and CDR2 SMNVEV come from the germline V gene (reference sequence). Here the CDR3 DNA reads TGTGCCAGCGGGTGGGGGGACGGGCAGCCCCAGCATTTT. Protein product: CASGWGDGQPQHF.

The chain carries TRBV28 and TRBJ1-1; D not resolved. Germline CDR1 MDHEN, CDR2 SYDVKM. The CDR3 is 13 residues long. The V and J ends lost 3 bases and 1 base respectively, with 6 bases between them. The CDR3 sequence is CASSLNRNTEAFF. CDR3 nucleotides: TGTGCCAGCAGTTTGAATCGGAACACTGAAGCTTTCTTT.

The chain couples TRBV28 to TRBJ2-1; 10 nucleotides line up with TRBD1. This CDR3 region has 16 residues. V lost 4 bases and J lost 10; bases outside the gene matches: 13. The germline V gene encodes CDR1 MDHEN and CDR2 SYDVKM. The CDR3: CASSSTLGQGWVEQFF. The CDR3 nucleotides are TGTGCCAGCAGTTCAACACTGGGACAGGGGTGGGTAGAGCAGTTCTTC.

This chain connects TRBV5-1 to TRBJ2-7; 12 nucleotides line up with TRBD1. The germline gives CDR1 SGHRS, CDR2 YFSETQ. CDR3 size: 15 residues. V shed 3 bases, J shed 7 bases, and the junction held 8 bases outside the gene matches. Written as DNA, the CDR3 is TGCGCCAGCAGCTCCCCGGGACAGGGGGCTTTTGAGCAGTACTTC. This encodes CASSSPGQGAFEQYF.

This clone showed up just once. The chain links TRBV7-2 to TRBJ1-1, with D tentatively TRBD1 (5 bases). The CDR3 is 14 residues long. V lost 4 bases and J lost 6, with 15 bases in between. CDR1 is SGHTA and CDR2 is FQGNSA in the germline V gene. CDR3 amino acids: CASSSNSGRSEAFF. CDR3 coding DNA: TGTGCCAGCAGCTCCAATTCGGGGCGCTCTGAAGCTTTCTTT.

The chain couples TRBV5-1 to TRBJ1-4; the D gene is possibly TRBD1 (6 bases). Trimming removed 4 bases at V and 7 bases at J, with 14 bases between. The CDR3 contains 14 residues. Germline CDR1 and CDR2: SGHRS and YFSETQ. The CDR3 sequence: CASSPQGLGEKLFF. The CDR3 bases are TGCGCCAGCAGCCCGCAGGGGCTGGGTGAAAAACTGTTTTTT.

The rearrangement links TRBV4-1 to TRBJ1-2; no definite D call. Trimming left V 3 bases short and J 1 base short, with 3 bases between. The length of the CDR3 is 12 residues. From germline, CDR1 is MGHRA and CDR2 YSYEKL. The CDR3 DNA sequence: TGCGCCAGCAGCCAGGATAACTATGGCTACACCTTC. Translated, it gives CASSQDNYGYTF.

The chain employs TRBV5-6 and TRBJ2-7; TRBD2 might be the D (6 bases). Germline loops: CDR1 SGHDT, CDR2 YYEEEE. Trimming shortened V by 1 base and J by 2 bases, and 13 bases separated the two germline ends. The CDR3 loop spans 15 amino acids. CDR3 amino acids: CASSLWVSGPYEQYF. The CDR3 DNA reads as TGTGCCAGCAGCTTGTGGGTTAGCGGCCCCTACGAGCAGTACTTC.

In its sample, this clone was seen once. The gene calls are TRBV4-1 and TRBJ1-5, with D possibly TRBD1 on 5 matching bases. This CDR3 is 16 amino acids long. The V gene's germline CDR1 is MGHRA and CDR2 YSYEKL. The CDR3 loop is CPRSQGGGGGGEPQHF. The CDR3 DNA sequence: TGCCCCCGCAGCCAGGGCGGGGGGGGAGGAGGAGAGCCCCAGCATTTT.

This clone was seen a single time. The rearrangement joins TRBV18 to TRBJ1-1; D is uncertain. The CDR3 spans 14 residues. Trimming shortened V by 3 bases and J by 4 bases, and 12 bases separated the two germline ends. Germline loops: CDR1 KGHSH, CDR2 LQKENI. The CDR3 spells CASSPVGPGTEAFF. The CDR3 coding sequence is TGTGCCAGCTCACCCGTCGGCCCCGGCACTGAAGCTTTCTTT.

The rearrangement joins TRBV3-1 (or the pseudogene TRBV3-2) to TRBJ2-3; 7 bases are shared with TRBD2. The CDR3 has 17 residues. Germline V lookup: CDR1 LGHDT, CDR2 YNNKEL (reference sequence). With V trimmed by 1 base and J by 2 bases, 9 bases remained unmatched. The CDR3 loop is CASSQVIREATTDTQYF. In nucleotides, the CDR3 is TGTGCCAGCAGCCAAGTAATTCGGGAGGCAACCACAGATACGCAGTATTTT.

The chain carries TRBV10-3 and TRBJ1-2; weak D call: TRBD1 (6 bases). The V gene's germline CDR1 is ENHRY and CDR2 SYGVKD. Trimming shortened V by 11 bases and J by 2 bases, and 15 bases separated the two germline ends. The CDR3 totals 13 residues. CDR3 nucleotide sequence: TGTGCCGTCGCCGGGACATTGAACTATGGCTACACCTTC. It specifies CAVAGTLNYGYTF.

J is TRBJ2-7 and V is TRBV3-1 (or the pseudogene TRBV3-2); 8 bases align to TRBD1. Germline CDR1 LGHDT, CDR2 YNNKEL (reference sequence). V gave up 3 bases and J gave up 5 bases; unmatched junction bases: 9. This CDR3 comprises 15 residues. CDR3 sequence: CASSQNIGQGNEQYF. As DNA, the CDR3 is TGTGCCAGCAGCCAGAATATCGGACAGGGAAACGAGCAGTACTTC.

The chain is built from TRBV5-1 and TRBJ1-1; D perhaps matches TRBD1 (5 bases). CDR3 size: 14 residues. Between the trimmed V and J ends, which lost 7 bases and 4 bases, there was a span of 17 bases. The germline V gene encodes CDR1 SGHRS and CDR2 YFSETQ. CDR3 DNA: TGCGCCAGCGCAATGCGGGGACGGAGCACTGAAGCTTTCTTT. Translation: CASAMRGRSTEAFF.

J is TRBJ1-2 and V is TRBV5-5, with TRBD1 matching over 12 bases. The germline V gene encodes CDR1 SGHKS and CDR2 YYEKEE (reference sequence). CDR3 length equals 14 residues. With 2 bases clipped from V and 6 bases from J, the junction kept 2 bases outside the gene matches. CDR3 residues: CASSFGTGGNGYTF. Here the CDR3 DNA reads TGTGCCAGCAGCTTCGGGACAGGGGGCAATGGCTACACCTTC.

This sequence joins TRBV3-1 (or the pseudogene TRBV3-2) and TRBJ2-7; D tentatively reads TRBD1 or TRBD2 (5 bases each). Looked up from germline, CDR1 is LGHDT and CDR2 is YNNKEL (reference sequence). CDR3 length: 15 amino acids. Trimming stripped 4 bases from V and 2 bases from J, with 15 bases between. The CDR3, as DNA: TGTGCCAGCAGCCCCACAACCGGGACCCCCTACGAGCAGTACTTC. It translates to CASSPTTGTPYEQYF.

The rearrangement joins TRBV12-3 or TRBV12-4 to TRBJ2-7; maybe TRBD1 (5 bases). The length of the CDR3 is 13 residues. Trimming stripped 6 bases from V and 3 bases from J, with 12 bases between. DNA for the CDR3: TGTGCCAGCAGCCCTACAGGATACTACGAGCAGTACTTC. Its translation: CASSPTGYYEQYF.

This chain joins TRBV14 and TRBJ1-2; D is undetermined. Looked up from germline, CDR1 is SGHDN and CDR2 is FVKESK. V was cut by 4 bases and J by 7 bases, with 19 bases left in between. This CDR3 comprises 15 residues. CDR3 protein: CASSRRPATTFGYTF. The CDR3 DNA follows: TGTGCCAGCAGCCGGAGGCCTGCTACAACTTTTGGCTACACCTTC.

The CDR3 loop is CASSYSTGNNQPQHF. CDR3 coding DNA: TGTGCCAGCAGTTACTCGACAGGGAACAATCAGCCCCAGCATTTT. This sequence joins TRBV6-5 and TRBJ1-5; TRBD1 aligns across 7 bases. Germline assignment: CDR1 MNHEY and CDR2 SVGAGI. V lost 0 bases to trimming and J lost 3 bases; unmatched junction nucleotides: 2. The CDR3 spans 15 residues.

This sequence joins TRBV7-2 and TRBJ1-4; D might be TRBD1 (5 bases). CDR1 SGHTA and CDR2 FQGNSA come from the germline V gene. The CDR3 runs 14 residues. The V gene lost 0 bases and the J gene lost 8 bases, with 10 bases spanning the gap. CDR3 sequence reads: CASSLAGAREKLFF. The CDR3, as DNA: TGTGCCAGCAGCTTAGCCGGGGCTAGGGAAAAACTGTTTTTT.

This clone was recorded once. This chain links TRBV28 with TRBJ2-7; a weak D match, TRBD2 (5 bases). Trimming left V 2 bases short and J 11 bases short, with 31 bases between. CDR1 is MDHEN, CDR2 SYDVKM, per germline. CDR3 length: 18 amino acids. The CDR3: CASSLRVLGDKNWGDEYF. CDR3 sequence (DNA): TGTGCCAGCAGTTTACGGGTCTTAGGAGACAAAAATTGGGGAGATGAGTACTTC. Looking up the rest from reference TRBV28 and TRBJ2-7 gives the full variable domain: DVKVTQSSRYLVKRTGEKVFLECVQDMDHENMFWYRQDPGLGLRLIYFSYDVKMKEKGDIPEGYSVSREKKERFSLILESASTNQTSMYLCASSLRVLGDKNWGDEYFGPGTRLTVT.

The rearrangement uses TRBV12-3 or TRBV12-4 and TRBJ2-5, with TRBD1 identical over 7 bases. The CDR3 contains 13 residues. The trim removed 5 bases at V and 5 bases at J, leaving 5 bases unmatched. CDR3 DNA sequence: TGTGCCAGCAGTAAATACAGGGGTGAGACCCAGTACTTC. Translated, it gives CASSKYRGETQYF.

This clone is a singleton in its sample. The V call is TRBV5-8, the J call TRBJ2-5; D possibly corresponds to TRBD1 (5 bases). The germline V and J ends were trimmed by 7 bases and 1 base, with 11 bases remaining between them. The CDR3 extends over 13 amino acids. Germline V gene data show CDR1 as SGHTS and CDR2 as YDEGEE. The CDR3 loop is CASLLRAQETQYF. The CDR3 DNA sequence: TGTGCCAGCCTCCTCAGGGCCCAAGAGACCCAGTACTTC.

As DNA, the CDR3 is TGTGCCAGCAGTTACTCAGCAGCGGGCACCAGCTCCTACAATGAGCAGTTCTTC. It is translated as CASSYSAAGTSSYNEQFF. The chain joins TRBV6-2 or TRBV6-3 to TRBJ2-1, with TRBD2 as a possible D gene (6 bases). The V end lost 0 bases, the J end lost 0 bases, and 15 bases lay between the germline ends. CDR1 and CDR2 (germline): MNHEY, SVGEGT. The CDR3 consists of 18 residues.

This sequence joins TRBV5-8 and TRBJ1-6, with D perhaps matching TRBD1 (6 bases). V lost 0 bases and J lost 10, with 17 bases in between. This CDR3 is built from 16 residues. CDR1 is SGHTS and CDR2 is YDEGEE in the germline V gene. The CDR3 loop is CASSLAAGVGGSPLHF. The CDR3 region has the DNA TGTGCCAGCAGCTTGGCGGCAGGGGTTGGCGGGTCACCCCTCCACTTT.

The genes are TRBV5-8 and TRBJ2-7; 7 nucleotides align to TRBD1. This CDR3 region has 13 residues. With 0 bases clipped from V and 7 bases from J, the junction kept 4 bases outside the gene matches. Germline V gene sequence: CDR1 SGHTS, CDR2 YDEGEE. The CDR3 is CASSLGQGLEQYF. The CDR3 bases are TGTGCCAGCAGCTTGGGACAGGGCTTGGAGCAGTACTTC. The whole variable domain, filled in from reference TRBV5-8 and TRBJ2-7, reads EAGVTQSPTHLIKTRGQQATLRCSPISGHTSVYWYQQALGLGLQFLLWYDEGEERNRGNFPPRFSGRQFPNYSSELNVNALELEDSALYLCASSLGQGLEQYFGPGTRLTVT.